This T cell receptor (beta chain) was identified during a study of Ad26.COV2.S vaccination and SARS-CoV-2 variants. To note about this clone: Its antigen is unidentified.

Generated by immunoSEQ multiplex PCR, the TCRdb table keeps only in-frame clones and is missing some. The top ten clones hold roughly 4.8% of a sample with about 350,000 clones, 75% to 90% of them seen once. Findings of the study overall: Substantial breadth was reported for post-vaccination spike-specific CD8+ and CD4+ T cells.

Treatment here: some 20 received Ad26.COV2.S at low or high dose, single or two shots; about five received placebo; per-sample allocation not given. Samples were taken on day 63 after the first vaccine or placebo injection. The sample in question was peripheral blood, obtained in a trial of Ad26.COV2.S vaccine versus placebo. The source of this sequence is a person aged 18-65 years who received the Ad26.COV2.S COVID-19 vaccine or a placebo.

This CDR3 reads CASSPWDRVDYGYTF. The CDR3 DNA reads as TGTGCCAGCAGCCCCTGGGACAGGGTAGACTATGGCTACACCTTC. V is TRBV5-4 and J is TRBJ1-2; 9 nucleotides line up with TRBD1. The CDR3 runs 15 residues. The V and J ends lost 4 bases and 3 bases, in that order; junction bases with no gene match: 7. Germline CDR1 and CDR2: SGHNT and YYREEE (reference sequence).